These T cell receptor beta chains were read from a single sample in a study of technical replicates of blood from a few donors. The protocol was immunoSEQ multiplex PCR, while the TCRdb copy is restricted to in-frame clones and leaves out a portion. The table shows tens of thousands of clones, with roughly 96% occurring only once. Sequencing input: T cells isolated from PBMCs. The receptors derive from a human donor in good health. CDR3s include the opening cysteine and the closing phenylalanine or tryptophan. Each record gives: D gene, J gene, CDR3 length, V gene, clone size, CDR3 protein, CDR3 DNA. A D gene is named only where the DNA matches it firmly. Part of the rows lack a size; the others show once, few, many or a class for expanded clones.

. TRBJ2-7 12 TRBV28 once CASSFLRTEQYF TGTGCCAGCAGTTTTTTGCGTACCGAGCAGTACTTC
. TRBJ2-2 14 TRBV7-9 . CASSLVFRTGELFF TGTGCCAGCAGCTTGGTTTTTCGGACCGGGGAGCTGTTTTTT
TRBD2 TRBJ2-2 19 TRBV7-9 . CASSLSSILAGENTGELFF TGTGCCAGCAGCTTAAGTTCTATACTAGCGGGGGAAAACACCGGGGAGCTGTTTTTT
. TRBJ2-3 16 TRBV5-4 . CASSLVLAPMTDTQYF TGTGCCAGCAGCTTGGTTCTAGCCCCCATGACAGATACGCAGTATTTT
TRBD1 TRBJ1-3 14 TRBV7-9 . CASSLSSFGTGLYF TGTGCCAGCAGCTTATCCTCCTTCGGGACAGGGCTATATTTT
TRBD1 TRBJ1-2 17 TRBV6-1 . CASSEKDRGFYSDGYTF TGTGCCAGCAGTGAAAAGGACAGGGGGTTCTATTCGGATGGCTACACCTTC
TRBD1 TRBJ2-7 15 TRBV5-1 . CASSPGQGAPYEQYF TGCGCCAGCAGCCCCGGACAGGGGGCCCCCTACGAGCAGTACTTC
. TRBJ2-1 14 TRBV11-3 . CASSLAGSYNEQFF TGTGCCAGCAGCTTAGCGGGATCCTACAATGAGCAGTTCTTC
. TRBJ2-3 15 TRBV6-1 . CASSQTRALTDTQYF TGTGCCAGCTCCCAAACGCGAGCCCTCACAGATACGCAGTATTTT
TRBD2 TRBJ2-1 14 TRBV6-5 . CASTLRGAYNEQFF TGTGCCAGCACCTTACGGGGGGCCTACAATGAGCAGTTCTTC
. TRBJ1-2 14 TRBV4-1 . CASSLDRMAYGYTF TGCGCCAGCAGCCTGGACAGAATGGCCTATGGCTACACCTTC
TRBD1 TRBJ1-6 14 TRBV9 . CASSVEQGDSPLHF TGTGCCAGCAGCGTAGAACAGGGGGATTCACCCCTCCACTTT
. TRBJ2-5 13 TRBV18 . CASSSGVVETQYF TGTGCCAGCTCATCCGGGGTGGTGGAGACCCAGTACTTC
. TRBJ1-4 14 TRBV7-9 . CASSLAAAWEKLFF TGTGCCAGCAGCTTAGCGGCCGCTTGGGAAAAACTGTTTTTT
. TRBJ2-7 15 TRBV28 . CASSFLSKTGNEQYF TGTGCCAGCAGTTTCCTTAGTAAGACGGGGAACGAGCAGTACTTC
TRBD2 TRBJ2-3 19 TRBV7-9 once CASSLALWGASGGTDTQYF TGTGCCAGCAGCTTAGCATTATGGGGGGCTAGCGGGGGAACAGATACGCAGTATTTT
TRBD1 TRBJ2-1 16 TRBV10-1 . CASSANSGQGNNEQFF TGCGCCAGCAGTGCGAACTCGGGACAGGGTAACAATGAGCAGTTCTTC
TRBD2 TRBJ2-7 16 TRBV27 . CASSLSGTSGRYEQYF TGTGCCAGCAGTTTATCAGGGACTAGCGGGAGATACGAGCAGTACTTC
. TRBJ1-2 14 TRBV13 . CASSFRTANFGYTF TGTGCCAGCAGCTTCCGGACAGCCAATTTTGGCTACACCTTC
TRBD1 TRBJ1-2 15 TRBV5-1 . CASSLSTGANYGYTF TGCGCCAGCAGCTTGTCGACAGGGGCAAACTATGGCTACACCTTC
TRBD1 TRBJ1-2 14 TRBV28 . CASSPPGQNYGYTF TGTGCCAGCAGTCCACCGGGACAGAACTATGGCTACACCTTC
TRBD1 TRBJ2-3 17 TRBV5-1 . CASSWFFYRGATDTQYF TGCGCCAGCAGTTGGTTCTTCTACAGGGGTGCCACAGATACGCAGTATTTT